The text below deals with one TCR beta chain. Its target is not known. Sequencing used immunoSEQ multiplex PCR; TCRdb keeps in-frame clones, though not all of them. In the table there are about 350,000 clones, about 89% of which are singletons. Germline lookup yields CDR1 LGHNA and CDR2 YSLEER. V lost 2 bases, J lost 4 bases, and 6 bases stayed unmatched. The CDR3 extends over 15 amino acids. This sample is drawn from a study of Ad26.COV2.S vaccination and SARS-CoV-2 variants. Whole-study context: This donor came from the COV1001 trial of Ad26.COV2.S.

Treatment meaning: around 19 received Ad26.COV2.S at low or high dose, single or two shots; 5 received placebo; per-sample allocation not given. It was on day 63 after the first vaccine or placebo injection that samples were taken. Based in Boston, the donor was an adult of 18-55 years. Study observations and caveats: Vaccine recipients and placebo recipients showed similar non-spike TCR breadth.

The chain couples TRBV4-3 to TRBJ1-1; 8 nucleotides align to TRBD1. Specimen: peripheral blood, collected in a trial of Ad26.COV2.S vaccine versus placebo. This clonotype was sampled from a person between 18 and 59 years old who received the Ad26.COV2.S COVID-19 vaccine or a placebo. CDR3: CASSQSITGGTEAFF. CDR3 DNA: TGCGCCAGCAGCCAATCGATAACAGGGGGCACTGAAGCTTTCTTT.